The TCR beta chain described here comes from a study of OX40 agonist ivuxolimab in advanced cancers. About the study: Ivuxolimab, an antibody that agonizes OX40 (CD134), was administered to the patients. Those treated in dose escalation had hepatocellular carcinoma, melanoma, renal cell cancer or head and neck cancer. Checkpoint inhibitors had been given previously to approximately 41% of patients.

The CDR3 loop spans 15 amino acids. J lost 3 bases, V lost 5 bases, and 10 bases had no gene match. Germline CDR1 reads SNHLY; CDR2 reads FYNNEI. Exclusion of a patient followed from autoimmune disease history or systemic immunosuppression. Data came from immunoSEQ multiplex PCR; TCRdb stores just in-frame clones and leaves some out. The sample lists roughly 60,000 clones, roughly 85% seen once, with 0.85% to 0.95% in the top ten. This sequence joins TRBV2 and TRBJ2-7; TRBD2 agrees at 7 bases. Specimen: CD4+ or CD8+ T cells sorted from blood, collected in a trial of the OX40 agonist ivuxolimab. The receptor was isolated from an adult with an advanced solid tumor such as melanoma, head and neck, liver or kidney cancer. This CDR3 is CASSKDLAESYEQYF. The CDR3 region has the DNA TGTGCCAGCAGTAAAGACCTAGCGGAGAGCTACGAGCAGTACTTC. The full variable domain, in which reference TRBV2 and TRBJ2-7 provide the parts outside the CDR3, is EPEVTQTPSHQVTQMGQEVILRCVPISNHLYFYWYRQILGQKVEFLVSFYNNEISEKSEIFDDQFSVERPDGSNFTLKIRSTKLEDSAMYFCASSKDLAESYEQYFGPGTRLTVT.